This is a list of T cell receptor beta chains from one sample in a study of blood T cell repertoires in COVID-19. Only in-frame clones appear in the TCRdb table, and some are missing; sequencing was by immunoSEQ multiplex PCR. This table holds about 280,000 clones, 87% found once. The material sequenced was PBMCs or T cells enriched from blood (not recorded which). The receptor set was obtained from a woman aged 35 to 49 who had recovered from COVID-19. Both conserved end residues are part of each CDR3. The D gene is left open where the match is weak. Size values are once, few and many counts, or a class for expanded clones, and some rows have none.

j_call: TRBJ1-6; v_call: TRBV28; clone_size: -; d_call: -; cdr3_aa: CASRGLAYNSPLHF; cdr3_nt: TGTGCCAGCAGGGGGCTCGCCTATAATTCACCCCTCCACTTT
j_call: TRBJ1-2; v_call: TRBV30; clone_size: -; d_call: TRBD1; cdr3_aa: CAWSVYRTGGSFEGGYTF; cdr3_nt: TGTGCCTGGAGTGTATACAGGACAGGGGGCTCGTTCGAAGGGGGCTACACCTTC
j_call: TRBJ2-5; v_call: TRBV5-6; clone_size: -; d_call: -; cdr3_aa: CASSAGLGETQYF; cdr3_nt: TGTGCCAGCAGCGCGGGACTGGGGGAGACCCAGTACTTC
j_call: TRBJ2-1; v_call: TRBV29-1; clone_size: -; d_call: TRBD2; cdr3_aa: CSVENAYQGLAVPYNEQFF; cdr3_nt: TGCAGCGTTGAAAACGCTTACCAAGGACTAGCGGTCCCCTACAATGAGCAGTTCTTC
j_call: TRBJ1-1; v_call: TRBV19; clone_size: -; d_call: TRBD1; cdr3_aa: CASRSGQGVTEAFF; cdr3_nt: TGTGCCAGTAGATCGGGACAGGGAGTCACTGAAGCTTTCTTT
j_call: TRBJ2-5; v_call: TRBV18; clone_size: -; d_call: -; cdr3_aa: CASSRRGGGETQYF; cdr3_nt: TGTGCCAGCTCACGGAGGGGCGGAGGAGAGACCCAGTACTTC
j_call: TRBJ2-5; v_call: TRBV23-1; clone_size: -; d_call: -; cdr3_aa: CASSQFGLETQYF; cdr3_nt: TGCGCCAGCAGTCAATTTGGGCTCGAGACCCAGTACTTC
j_call: TRBJ1-2; v_call: TRBV4-3; clone_size: -; d_call: TRBD1; cdr3_aa: CASSHQQGVGYGYTF; cdr3_nt: TGCGCCAGCAGCCATCAACAGGGGGTGGGTTATGGCTACACCTTC
j_call: TRBJ2-7; v_call: TRBV6-6; clone_size: -; d_call: -; cdr3_aa: CASRLRGEQYF; cdr3_nt: TGTGCCAGCAGACTCCGGGGCGAGCAGTACTTC
j_call: TRBJ2-7; v_call: TRBV6-6; clone_size: -; d_call: TRBD1; cdr3_aa: CASSYRDRAGEQYF; cdr3_nt: TGTGCCAGCAGTTACCGGGACAGGGCAGGCGAGCAGTACTTC
j_call: TRBJ2-7; v_call: TRBV14; clone_size: -; d_call: TRBD1; cdr3_aa: CASSPRQGTYEQYF; cdr3_nt: TGTGCCAGCAGCCCCCGACAGGGTACCTACGAGCAGTACTTC
j_call: TRBJ2-7; v_call: TRBV19; clone_size: -; d_call: TRBD1; cdr3_aa: CASSPKGQANNEQYF; cdr3_nt: TGTGCCAGTAGTCCCAAGGGACAGGCGAATAACGAGCAGTACTTC
j_call: TRBJ1-1; v_call: TRBV28; clone_size: -; d_call: TRBD1; cdr3_aa: CASSRGQGGLNTEAFF; cdr3_nt: TGTGCCAGCAGCCGTGGACAGGGGGGCTTGAACACTGAAGCTTTCTTT
j_call: TRBJ1-1; v_call: TRBV10-3; clone_size: few; d_call: -; cdr3_aa: CAINGENTEAFF; cdr3_nt: TGTGCCATCAATGGAGAGAACACTGAAGCTTTCTTT
j_call: TRBJ2-7; v_call: TRBV6-5; clone_size: once; d_call: TRBD1; cdr3_aa: CASNRQGAIEQYF; cdr3_nt: TGTGCCAGCAACAGACAGGGGGCGATCGAGCAGTACTTC